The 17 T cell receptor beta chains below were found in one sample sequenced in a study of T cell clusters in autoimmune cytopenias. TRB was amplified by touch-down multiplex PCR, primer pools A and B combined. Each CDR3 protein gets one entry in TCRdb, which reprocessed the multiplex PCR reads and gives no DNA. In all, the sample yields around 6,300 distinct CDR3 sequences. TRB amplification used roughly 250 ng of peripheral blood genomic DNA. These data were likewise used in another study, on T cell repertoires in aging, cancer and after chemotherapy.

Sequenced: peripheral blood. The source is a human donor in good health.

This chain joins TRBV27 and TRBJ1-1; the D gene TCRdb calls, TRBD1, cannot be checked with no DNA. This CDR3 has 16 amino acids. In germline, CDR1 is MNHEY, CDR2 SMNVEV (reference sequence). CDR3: CASSPGTLFLNTEAFF.

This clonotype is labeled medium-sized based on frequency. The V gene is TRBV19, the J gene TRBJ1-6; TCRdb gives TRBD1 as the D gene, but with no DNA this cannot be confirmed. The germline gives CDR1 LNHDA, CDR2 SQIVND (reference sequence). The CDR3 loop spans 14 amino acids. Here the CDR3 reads CASSMGTGVSPLHF.

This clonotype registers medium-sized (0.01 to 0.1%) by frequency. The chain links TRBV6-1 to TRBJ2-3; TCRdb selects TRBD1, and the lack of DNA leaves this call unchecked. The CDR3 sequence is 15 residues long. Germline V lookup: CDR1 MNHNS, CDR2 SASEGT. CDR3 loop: CASSHSGGATDTQYF.

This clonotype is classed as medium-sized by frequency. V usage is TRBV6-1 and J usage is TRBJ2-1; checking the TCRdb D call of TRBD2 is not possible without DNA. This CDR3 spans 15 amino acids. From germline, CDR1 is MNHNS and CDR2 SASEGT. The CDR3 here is CASSEEGAGYNEQFF.

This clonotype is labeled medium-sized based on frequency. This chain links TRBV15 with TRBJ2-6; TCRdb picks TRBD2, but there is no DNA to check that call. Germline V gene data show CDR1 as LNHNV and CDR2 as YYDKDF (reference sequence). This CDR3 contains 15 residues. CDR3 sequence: CATSSGGTGANVLTF.

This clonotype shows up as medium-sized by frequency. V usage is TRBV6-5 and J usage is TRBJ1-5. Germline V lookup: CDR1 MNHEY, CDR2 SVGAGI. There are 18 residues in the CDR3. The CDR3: CASSPLTDTSYSNQPQHF.

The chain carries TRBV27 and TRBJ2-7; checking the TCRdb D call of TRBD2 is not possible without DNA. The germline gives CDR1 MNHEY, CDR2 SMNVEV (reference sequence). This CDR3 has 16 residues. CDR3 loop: CASSAHTSGSGVEQYF.

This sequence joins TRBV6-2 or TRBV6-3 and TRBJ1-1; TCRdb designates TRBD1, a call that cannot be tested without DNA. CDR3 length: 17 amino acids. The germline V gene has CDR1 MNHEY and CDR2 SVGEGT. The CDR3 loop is CASSQSRDRPMNTEAFF.

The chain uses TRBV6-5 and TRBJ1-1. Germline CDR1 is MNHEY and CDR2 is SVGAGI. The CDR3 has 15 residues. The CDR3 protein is CASRSTRLIGTEAFF.

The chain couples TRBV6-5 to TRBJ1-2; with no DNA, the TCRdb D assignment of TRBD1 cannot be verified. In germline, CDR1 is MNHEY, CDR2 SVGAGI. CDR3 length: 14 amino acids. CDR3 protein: CASTRDRGGWGYTF.

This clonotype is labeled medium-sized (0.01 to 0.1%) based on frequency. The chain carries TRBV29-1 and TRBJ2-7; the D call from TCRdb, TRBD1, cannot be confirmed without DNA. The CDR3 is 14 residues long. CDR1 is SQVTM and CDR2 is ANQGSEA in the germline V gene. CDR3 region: CSGVGAEGSYEQYF.

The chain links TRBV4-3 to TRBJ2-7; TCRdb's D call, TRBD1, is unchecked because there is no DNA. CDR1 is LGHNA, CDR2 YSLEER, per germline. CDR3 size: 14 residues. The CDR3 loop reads CASSLTGDSYEQYF.

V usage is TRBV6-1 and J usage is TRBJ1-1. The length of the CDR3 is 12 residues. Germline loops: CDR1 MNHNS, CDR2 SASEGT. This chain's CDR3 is CASSEWGPEAFF.

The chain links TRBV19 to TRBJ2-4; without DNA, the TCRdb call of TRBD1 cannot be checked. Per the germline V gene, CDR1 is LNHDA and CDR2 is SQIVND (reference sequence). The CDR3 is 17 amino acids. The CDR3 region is CASSIDGAGVGKNIQYF.

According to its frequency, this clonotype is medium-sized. The CDR3 sequence: CSVDREGAGTEAFF. The V gene is TRBV29-1, the J gene TRBJ1-1. Per germline, CDR1 SQVTM and CDR2 ANQGSEA. The CDR3 is 14 amino acids.

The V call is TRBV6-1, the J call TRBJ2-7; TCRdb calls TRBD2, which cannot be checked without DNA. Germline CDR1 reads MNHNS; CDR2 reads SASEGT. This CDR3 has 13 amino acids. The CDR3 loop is CAAGPDSLYEQYF.

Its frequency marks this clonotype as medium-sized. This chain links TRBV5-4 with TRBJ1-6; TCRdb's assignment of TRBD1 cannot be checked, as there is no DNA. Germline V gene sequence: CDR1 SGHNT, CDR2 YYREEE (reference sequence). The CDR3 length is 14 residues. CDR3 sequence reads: CASSTWGGHSPLHF.